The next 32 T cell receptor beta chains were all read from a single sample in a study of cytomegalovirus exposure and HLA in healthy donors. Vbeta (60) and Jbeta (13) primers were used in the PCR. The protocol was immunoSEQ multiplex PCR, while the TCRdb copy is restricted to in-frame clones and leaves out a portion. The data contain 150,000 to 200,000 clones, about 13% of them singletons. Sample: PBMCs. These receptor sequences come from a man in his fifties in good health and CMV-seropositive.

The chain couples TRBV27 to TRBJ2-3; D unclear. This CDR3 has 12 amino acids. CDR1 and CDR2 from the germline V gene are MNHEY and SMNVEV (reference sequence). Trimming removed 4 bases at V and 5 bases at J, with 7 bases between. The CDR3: CASSYYGDTQYF. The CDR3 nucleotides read TGTGCCAGCAGTTACTATGGAGATACGCAGTATTTT.

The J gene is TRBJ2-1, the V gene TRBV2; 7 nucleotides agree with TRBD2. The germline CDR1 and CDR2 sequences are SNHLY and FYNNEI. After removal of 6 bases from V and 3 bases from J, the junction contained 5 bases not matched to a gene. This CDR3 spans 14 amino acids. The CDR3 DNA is TGTGCCAGCAGGGTGGGGGGGGACTACAATGAGCAGTTCTTC. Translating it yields CASRVGGDYNEQFF. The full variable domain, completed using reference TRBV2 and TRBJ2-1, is EPEVTQTPSHQVTQMGQEVILRCVPISNHLYFYWYRQILGQKVEFLVSFYNNEISEKSEIFDDQFSVERPDGSNFTLKIRSTKLEDSAMYFCASRVGGDYNEQFFGPGTRLTVL.

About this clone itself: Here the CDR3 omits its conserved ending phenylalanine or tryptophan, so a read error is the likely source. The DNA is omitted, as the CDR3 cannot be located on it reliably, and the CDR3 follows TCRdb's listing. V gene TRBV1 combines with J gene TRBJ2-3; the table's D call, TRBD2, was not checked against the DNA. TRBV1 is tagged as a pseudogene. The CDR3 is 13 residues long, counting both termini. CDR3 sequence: CTSSQDRRKSGGM.

CDR3 in DNA: TGTGCCAGCAGCTTGCCTGGACAGGGATCCTACGAGCAGTACTTC. This sequence encodes CASSLPGQGSYEQYF. The V call is TRBV5-4, the J call TRBJ2-7; 8 nucleotides agree with TRBD1. Germline V gene data show CDR1 as SGHNT and CDR2 as YYREEE (reference sequence). The CDR3 covers 15 residues. The ends lost 1 base at V and 1 base at J; junction bases unmatched: 4. Variable domain in full (rest from reference TRBV5-4 and TRBJ2-7): ETGVTQSPTHLIKTRGQQVTLRCSSQSGHNTVSWYQQALGQGPQFIFQYYREEENGRGNFPPRFSGLQFPNYSSELNVNALELDDSALYLCASSLPGQGSYEQYFGPGTRLTVT.

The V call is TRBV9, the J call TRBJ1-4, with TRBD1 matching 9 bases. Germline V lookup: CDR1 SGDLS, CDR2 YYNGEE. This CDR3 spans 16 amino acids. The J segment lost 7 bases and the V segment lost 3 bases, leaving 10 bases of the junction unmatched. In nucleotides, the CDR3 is TGTGCCAGCAGCGCCTTCCTGGGACAGGGAGGTGAAAAACTGTTTTTT. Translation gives CASSAFLGQGGEKLFF.

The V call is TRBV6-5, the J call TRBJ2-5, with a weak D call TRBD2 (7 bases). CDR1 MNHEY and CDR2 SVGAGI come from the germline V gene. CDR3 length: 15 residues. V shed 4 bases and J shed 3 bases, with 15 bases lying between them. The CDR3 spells CASSSSTGGKETQYF. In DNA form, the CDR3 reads TGTGCCAGCAGTTCGTCGACGGGGGGCAAAGAGACCCAGTACTTC.

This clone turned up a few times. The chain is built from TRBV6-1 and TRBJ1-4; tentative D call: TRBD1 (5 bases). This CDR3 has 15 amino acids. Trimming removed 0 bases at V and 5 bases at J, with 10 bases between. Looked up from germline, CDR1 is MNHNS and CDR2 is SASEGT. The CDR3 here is CASSEAGGGNEKLFF. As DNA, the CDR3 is TGTGCCAGCAGTGAAGCCGGGGGAGGGAATGAAAAACTGTTTTTT.

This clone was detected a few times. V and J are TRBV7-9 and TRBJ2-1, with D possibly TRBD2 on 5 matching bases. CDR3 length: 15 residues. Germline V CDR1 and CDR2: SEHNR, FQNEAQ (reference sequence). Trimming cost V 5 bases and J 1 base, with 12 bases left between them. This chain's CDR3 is CASSHPSLSYNEQFF. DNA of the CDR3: TGTGCCAGCAGCCATCCTAGCTTGTCCTACAATGAGCAGTTCTTC.

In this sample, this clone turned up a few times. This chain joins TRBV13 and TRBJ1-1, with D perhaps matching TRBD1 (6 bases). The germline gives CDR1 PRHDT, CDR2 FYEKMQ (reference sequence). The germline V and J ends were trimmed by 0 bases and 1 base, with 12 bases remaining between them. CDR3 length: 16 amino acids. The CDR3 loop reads CASSLGSGAGNTEAFF. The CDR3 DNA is TGTGCCAGCAGCTTAGGCTCAGGGGCTGGGAACACTGAAGCTTTCTTT.

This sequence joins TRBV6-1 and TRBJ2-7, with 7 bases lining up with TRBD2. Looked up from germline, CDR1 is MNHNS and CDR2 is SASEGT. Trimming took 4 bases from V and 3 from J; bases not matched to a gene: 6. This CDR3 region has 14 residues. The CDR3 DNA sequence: TGTGCCAGCAGTGTCGGACTAGGGGTCTACGAGCAGTACTTC. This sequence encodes CASSVGLGVYEQYF.

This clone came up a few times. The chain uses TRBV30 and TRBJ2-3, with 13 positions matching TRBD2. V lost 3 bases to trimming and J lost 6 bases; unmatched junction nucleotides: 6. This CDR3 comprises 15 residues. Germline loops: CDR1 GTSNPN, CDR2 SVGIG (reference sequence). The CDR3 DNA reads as TGTGCCTGGAGGGCCGGACTAGCGGGGGCTGATACGCAGTATTTT. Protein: CAWRAGLAGADTQYF.

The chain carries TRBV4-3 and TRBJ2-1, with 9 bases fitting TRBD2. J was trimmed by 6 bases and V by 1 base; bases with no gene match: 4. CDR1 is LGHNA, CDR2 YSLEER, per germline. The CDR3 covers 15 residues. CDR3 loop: CASSQAVAGANEQFF. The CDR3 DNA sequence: TGCGCCAGCAGCCAAGCCGTAGCGGGGGCCAATGAGCAGTTCTTC.

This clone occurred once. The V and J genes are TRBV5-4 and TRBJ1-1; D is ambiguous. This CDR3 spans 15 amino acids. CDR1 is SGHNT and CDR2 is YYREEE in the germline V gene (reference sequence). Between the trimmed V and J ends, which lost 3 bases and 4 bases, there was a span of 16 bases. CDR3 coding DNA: TGTGCCAGCAGCTCCGGGGATCACTCTGGCACTGAAGCTTTCTTT. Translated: CASSSGDHSGTEAFF.

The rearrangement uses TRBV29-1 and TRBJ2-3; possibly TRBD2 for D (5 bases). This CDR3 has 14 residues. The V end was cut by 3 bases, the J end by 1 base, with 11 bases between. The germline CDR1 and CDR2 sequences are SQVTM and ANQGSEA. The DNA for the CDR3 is TGCAGCGTTGATAGGGAGCCGGGCACAGATACGCAGTATTTT. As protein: CSVDREPGTDTQYF.

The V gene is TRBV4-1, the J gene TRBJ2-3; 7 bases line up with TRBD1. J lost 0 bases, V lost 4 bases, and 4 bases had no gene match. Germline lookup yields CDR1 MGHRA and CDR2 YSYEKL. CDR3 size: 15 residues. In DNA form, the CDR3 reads TGCGCCAGCAGCCTCCGGGACAGTAGCACAGATACGCAGTATTTT. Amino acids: CASSLRDSSTDTQYF.

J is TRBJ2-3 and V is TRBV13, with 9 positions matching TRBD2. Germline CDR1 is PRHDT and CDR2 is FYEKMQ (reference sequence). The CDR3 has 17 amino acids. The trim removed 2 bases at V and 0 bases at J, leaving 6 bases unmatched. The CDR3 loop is CASSLRRLAESTDTQYF. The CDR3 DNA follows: TGTGCCAGCAGCTTACGCAGACTAGCGGAGAGCACAGATACGCAGTATTTT.

The CDR3 is CASSSLGGLVNTEAFF. The DNA for the CDR3 is TGTGCCAGCAGCTCCCTCGGGGGGCTGGTGAACACTGAAGCTTTCTTT. The chain employs TRBV9 and TRBJ1-1, with a tentative D call TRBD1 (6 bases). The CDR3 length is 16 residues. Germline CDR1 reads SGDLS; CDR2 reads YYNGEE. V lost 4 bases and J lost 0, with 16 bases in between. Based on the CDR3 plus reference TRBV9 and TRBJ1-1, the full variable domain is DSGVTQTPKHLITATGQRVTLRCSPRSGDLSVYWYQQSLDQGLQFLIQYYNGEERAKGNILERFSAQQFPDLHSELNLSSLELGDSALYFCASSSLGGLVNTEAFFGQGTRLTVV.

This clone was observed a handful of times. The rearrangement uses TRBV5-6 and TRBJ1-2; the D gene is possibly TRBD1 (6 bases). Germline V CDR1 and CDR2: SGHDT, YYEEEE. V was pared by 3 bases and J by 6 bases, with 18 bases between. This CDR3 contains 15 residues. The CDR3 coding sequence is TGTGCCAGCAGCTGGGCCGACCAGGGGCGGCATGGCTACACCTTC. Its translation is CASSWADQGRHGYTF. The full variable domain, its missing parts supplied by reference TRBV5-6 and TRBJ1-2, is DAGVTQSPTHLIKTRGQQVTLRCSPKSGHDTVSWYQQALGQGPQFIFQYYEEEERQRGNFPDRFSGHQFPNYSSELNVNALLLGDSALYLCASSWADQGRHGYTFGSGTRLTVV.

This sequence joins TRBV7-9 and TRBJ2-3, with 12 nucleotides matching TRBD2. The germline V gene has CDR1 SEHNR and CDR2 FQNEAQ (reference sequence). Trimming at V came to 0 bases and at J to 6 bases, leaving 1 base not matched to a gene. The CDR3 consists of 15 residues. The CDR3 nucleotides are TGTGCCAGCAGCTTAGCGACTAGCGGGGGCGATACGCAGTATTTT. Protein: CASSLATSGGDTQYF.

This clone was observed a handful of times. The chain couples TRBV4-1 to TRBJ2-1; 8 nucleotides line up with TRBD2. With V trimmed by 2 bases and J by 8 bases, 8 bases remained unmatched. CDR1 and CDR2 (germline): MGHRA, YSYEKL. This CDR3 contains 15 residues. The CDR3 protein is CASSQSGGMGDEQFF. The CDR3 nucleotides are TGCGCCAGCAGCCAATCGGGAGGGATGGGAGATGAGCAGTTCTTC.

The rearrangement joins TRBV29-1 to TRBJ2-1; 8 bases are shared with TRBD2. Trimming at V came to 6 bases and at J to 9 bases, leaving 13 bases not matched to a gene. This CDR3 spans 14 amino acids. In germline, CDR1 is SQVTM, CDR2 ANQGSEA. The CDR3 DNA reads TGCAGCGTAAATGCGGGGGGTGCGCCCGGTGAGCAGTTCTTC. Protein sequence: CSVNAGGAPGEQFF.

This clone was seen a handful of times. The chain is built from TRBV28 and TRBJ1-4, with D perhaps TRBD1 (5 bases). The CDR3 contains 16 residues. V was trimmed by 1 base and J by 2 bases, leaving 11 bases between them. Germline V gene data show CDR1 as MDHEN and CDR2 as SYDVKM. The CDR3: CASSLFQGGTNEKLFF. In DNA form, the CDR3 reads TGTGCCAGCAGTTTATTCCAGGGTGGGACTAATGAAAAACTGTTTTTT.

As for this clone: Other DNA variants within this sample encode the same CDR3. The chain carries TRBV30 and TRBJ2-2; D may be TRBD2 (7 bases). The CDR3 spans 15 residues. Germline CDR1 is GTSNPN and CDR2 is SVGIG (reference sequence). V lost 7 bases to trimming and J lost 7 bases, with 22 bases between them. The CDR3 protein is CAFSPTGGMSGELFF. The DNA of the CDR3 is TGTGCCTTCTCACCGACGGGGGGCATGAGCGGGGAGCTGTTTTTT.

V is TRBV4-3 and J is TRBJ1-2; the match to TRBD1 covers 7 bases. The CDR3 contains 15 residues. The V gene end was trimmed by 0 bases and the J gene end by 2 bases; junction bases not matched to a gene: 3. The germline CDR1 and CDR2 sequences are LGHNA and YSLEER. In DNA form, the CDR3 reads TGCGCCAGCAGCCAAGATCACAGGGGAAACTATGGCTACACCTTC. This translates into CASSQDHRGNYGYTF.

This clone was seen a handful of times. In nucleotides, the CDR3 is TGTGCCAGCGCGAGGGTAGGGCCCAATCAGCCCCAGCATTTT. As protein: CASARVGPNQPQHF. The genes are TRBV25-1 and TRBJ1-5, with unresolved D. V lost 8 bases to trimming and J lost 3 bases, with 14 bases between them. Germline V gives CDR1 MGHDK, CDR2 SYGVNS. CDR3 size: 14 residues.

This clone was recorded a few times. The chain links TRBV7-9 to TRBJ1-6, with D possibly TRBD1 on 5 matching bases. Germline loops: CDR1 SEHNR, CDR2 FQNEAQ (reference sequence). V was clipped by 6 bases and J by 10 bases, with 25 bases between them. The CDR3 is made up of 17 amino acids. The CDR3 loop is CASSRTGDFGLGSPLHF. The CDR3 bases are TGTGCCAGCAGTAGAACGGGGGATTTTGGCCTAGGGTCACCCCTCCACTTT.

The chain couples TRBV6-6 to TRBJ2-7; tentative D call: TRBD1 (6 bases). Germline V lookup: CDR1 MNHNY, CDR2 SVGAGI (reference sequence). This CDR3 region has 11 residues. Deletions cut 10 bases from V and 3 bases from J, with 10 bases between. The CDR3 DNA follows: TGTGCCACACAGGGTAACTACGAGCAGTACTTC. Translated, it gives CATQGNYEQYF.

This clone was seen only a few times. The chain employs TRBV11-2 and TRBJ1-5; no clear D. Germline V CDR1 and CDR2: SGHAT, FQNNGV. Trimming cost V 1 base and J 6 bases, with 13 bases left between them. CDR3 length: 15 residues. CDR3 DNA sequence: TGTGCCAGCAGCTTAGGGCCGGCTTCGGGTCAGCCCCAGCATTTT. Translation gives CASSLGPASGQPQHF. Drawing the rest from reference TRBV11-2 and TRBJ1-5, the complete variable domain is EAGVAQSPRYKIIEKRQSVAFWCNPISGHATLYWYQQILGQGPKLLIQFQNNGVVDDSQLPKDRFSAERLKGVDSTLKIQPAKLEDSAVYLCASSLGPASGQPQHFGDGTRLSIL.

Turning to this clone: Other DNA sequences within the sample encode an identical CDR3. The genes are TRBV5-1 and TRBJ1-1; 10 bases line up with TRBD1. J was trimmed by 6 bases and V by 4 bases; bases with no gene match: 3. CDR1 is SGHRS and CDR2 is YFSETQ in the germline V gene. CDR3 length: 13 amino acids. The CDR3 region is CASSLGQGAEAFF. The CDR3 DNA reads TGCGCCAGCAGCCTCGGACAGGGGGCTGAAGCTTTCTTT. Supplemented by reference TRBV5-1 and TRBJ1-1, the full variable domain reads KAGVTQTPRYLIKTRGQQVTLSCSPISGHRSVSWYQQTPGQGLQFLFEYFSETQRNKGNFPGRFSGRQFSNSRSEMNVSTLELGDSALYLCASSLGQGAEAFFGQGTRLTVV.

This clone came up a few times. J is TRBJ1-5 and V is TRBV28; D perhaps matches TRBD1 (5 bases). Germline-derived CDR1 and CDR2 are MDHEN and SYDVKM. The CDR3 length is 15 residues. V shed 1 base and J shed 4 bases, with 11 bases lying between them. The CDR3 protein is CASSLLWGDNQPQHF. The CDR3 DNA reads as TGTGCCAGCAGTTTATTATGGGGGGATAATCAGCCCCAGCATTTT.

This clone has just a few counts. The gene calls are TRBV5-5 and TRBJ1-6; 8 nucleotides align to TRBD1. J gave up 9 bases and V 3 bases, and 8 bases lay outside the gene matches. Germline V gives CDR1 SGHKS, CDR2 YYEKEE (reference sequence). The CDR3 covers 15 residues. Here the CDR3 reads CASSSLTGDSSPLHF. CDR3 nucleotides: TGTGCCAGCAGCTCCTTGACAGGGGATAGTTCACCCCTCCACTTT.

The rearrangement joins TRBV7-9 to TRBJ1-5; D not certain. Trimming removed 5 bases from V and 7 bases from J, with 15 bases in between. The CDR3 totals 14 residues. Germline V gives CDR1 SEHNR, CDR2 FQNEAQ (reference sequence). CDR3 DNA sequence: TGTGCCAGCAGCCAGACGGTTTCGGGACAGCCCCAGCATTTT. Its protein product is CASSQTVSGQPQHF.